The clone carrying this T cell receptor beta chain has more than one count but fewer than ten. Its matching antigen is unknown. TCRB transcripts that were expressed got sequenced, as all of the isolated RNA had been reverse transcribed. Profiled with immunoSEQ multiplex PCR; TCRdb holds only in-frame clones, not every one. The sample records about 190,000 clones, 6% to 9% being singletons. Germline CDR1 reads MDHEN; CDR2 reads SYDVKM. The CDR3 consists of 15 residues. V lost 8 bases to trimming and J lost 0 bases, with 17 bases between them. This entry comes from a study of beta chain features in type 1 diabetes. Study conclusions and caveats: Among patients with Type 1 diabetes, TCRB CDR3s were moderately but significantly shorter in every one of the four CD4+ subsets.

Purity exceeding 95% was reached by all sorted populations. The sequence derives from a man aged 18 to 29 with type 1 diabetes. The chain combines TRBV28 with TRBJ2-7; no definite D call. Sequenced material: central memory CD4+ T cells from blood. The CDR3 reads CASHTADTSSYEQYF. The CDR3 bases are TGTGCCAGCCATACCGCCGACACGAGCTCCTACGAGCAGTACTTC.